The clone carrying this TCR beta chain was observed a few times. Germline CDR1 and CDR2: KGHSH and LQKENI. J gave up 5 bases and V 3 bases, and 12 bases lay outside the gene matches. The CDR3 contains 16 residues. The source of the sample is a study of blood T cell repertoires in COVID-19. As processed by the authors: From reference gene primer amplification, estimates of nucleated cell counts were derived. Sequencing used immunoSEQ multiplex PCR; TCRdb keeps in-frame clones, though not all of them. The V and J calls and clone size come from that table; D and trimming were worked out from the DNA. The sample has approximately 290,000 clones, around nine tenths seen once. In Seattle, patients joined the study during active infection and were tracked longitudinally.

This clonotype was obtained from a woman in her 30s with COVID-19, enrolled during active disease. Material for sequencing was peripheral blood. The rearrangement uses TRBV18 and TRBJ2-7; 8 nucleotides agree with TRBD1. This CDR3 is CASSPRTGLGKNEQYF. The CDR3 bases are TGTGCCAGCTCACCCCGGACAGGGCTCGGAAAAAACGAGCAGTACTTC. The full variable domain, rest sourced from reference TRBV18 and TRBJ2-7, is NAGVMQNPRHLVRRRGQEARLRCSPMKGHSHVYWYRQLPEEGLKFMVYLQKENIIDESGMPKERFSAEFPKEGPSILRIQQVVRGDSAAYFCASSPRTGLGKNEQYFGPGTRLTVT.